A selection of T cell receptor beta chains follows, all from one sample in a study of graft-versus-host responses after intestinal transplantation. No antigen has been identified for these receptors. Libraries were prepared by immunoSEQ multiplex PCR; TCRdb keeps only in-frame clonotypes and omits some of them. Among approximately 90,000 clones listed, just under 95% were seen once. The sequencing used unstimulated CD8+ T cells sorted from spleen or lymph node cells, collected before transplant. The origin of the receptors is a human donor who was the organ donor for an intestinal transplant. Each CDR3 is given with its conserved first and last residue. The D gene is left open where the match is weak. The size of a clone is reported for some rows only, either as once, few or many, or as a class for expanded clones.

CDR3	DNA	J	size	V	D
CASSQDRGSSPLHF	TGCGCCAGCAGCCAAGATAGGGGGTCCTCACCCCTCCACTTT	TRBJ1-6	once	TRBV4-3	.
CASGLDSGFNEQFF	TGTGCTAGTGGTTTGGATAGCGGGTTTAATGAGCAGTTCTTC	TRBJ2-1	.	TRBV12-5	TRBD2
CASSLVGGARYEQYF	TGTGCCAGCAGTTTAGTCGGAGGGGCTCGCTACGAGCAGTACTTC	TRBJ2-7	.	TRBV27	.
CASSRGDGDEQFF	TGCGCCAGCAGTAGGGGCGACGGCGATGAGCAGTTCTTC	TRBJ2-1	.	TRBV4-1	.
CASSQAGGRSYEQYF	TGCGCCAGCAGTCAAGCGGGGGGCCGCTCCTACGAGCAGTACTTC	TRBJ2-7	.	TRBV5-1	TRBD2
CASSPTGTDGYTF	TGTGCCAGCAGTCCCACAGGGACGGATGGCTACACCTTC	TRBJ1-2	.	TRBV7-2	.
CASSLITGDEQYF	TGTGCCAGCAGCTTAATAACAGGGGACGAGCAGTACTTC	TRBJ2-7	.	TRBV11-2	TRBD1
CASSQAGDRVYEQYF	TGCGCCAGCAGCCAAGCCGGCGACAGGGTGTACGAGCAGTACTTC	TRBJ2-7	.	TRBV4-1	TRBD1
CASSFRDMNTEAFF	TGTGCCAGCAGCTTCAGGGATATGAACACTGAAGCTTTCTTT	TRBJ1-1	.	TRBV6-6	.
CASSEGTGGYEQYF	TGTGCCAGCAGTGAAGGGACAGGGGGCTACGAGCAGTACTTC	TRBJ2-7	few	TRBV6-1	TRBD1
CATWAGDSYNSPLHF	TGTGCCACTTGGGCGGGGGACTCCTATAATTCACCCCTCCACTTT	TRBJ1-6	.	TRBV10-3	.
CASSAQQGYEQYF	TGTGCCAGCAGCGCTCAACAGGGTTACGAGCAGTACTTC	TRBJ2-7	once	TRBV7-3	.
CASSGQPNTGELFF	TGTGCCAGCAGCGGACAGCCGAACACCGGGGAGCTGTTTTTT	TRBJ2-2	.	TRBV6-5	.
CASSSRTSGGVGELFF	TGCGCCAGCAGCTCAAGGACTAGCGGGGGGGTAGGGGAGCTGTTTTTT	TRBJ2-2	.	TRBV4-1	TRBD2
CASSLGPSYEQYF	TGTGCCAGCAGCTTAGGCCCTTCCTACGAGCAGTACTTC	TRBJ2-7	.	TRBV7-9	.
CASSMDRGKSVNYGYTF	TGTGCCAGCAGCATGGACAGGGGGAAATCCGTTAACTATGGCTACACCTTC	TRBJ1-2	.	TRBV11-2	TRBD1
CASSVEGTPNEKLFF	TGTGCCAGCAGCGTAGAGGGGACACCCAATGAAAAACTGTTTTTT	TRBJ1-4	.	TRBV9	.
CASSSMASGKGEQFF	TGTGCCAGCAGTAGCATGGCTAGCGGTAAGGGTGAGCAGTTCTTC	TRBJ2-1	once	TRBV9	TRBD2
CASSFKSTYNSPLHF	TGCGCCAGCAGCTTCAAGAGCACCTATAATTCACCCCTCCACTTT	TRBJ1-6	.	TRBV5-1	.
CASSDSRLNTGELFF	TGTGCCAGCAGTGACTCCAGGTTAAACACCGGGGAGCTGTTTTTT	TRBJ2-2	.	TRBV6-4	.
CASSRDRGQGSGTYEQYF	TGTGCCAGCAGCCGGGACAGGGGGCAGGGCAGCGGGACCTACGAGCAGTACTTC	TRBJ2-7	once	TRBV9	TRBD1
CASGLVSGWGYTF	TGTGCTAGTGGTTTGGTCTCAGGGTGGGGCTACACCTTC	TRBJ1-2	.	TRBV12-5	.
CSVDDTGGRGTEAFF	TGCAGCGTTGACGATACAGGGGGGCGCGGCACTGAAGCTTTCTTT	TRBJ1-1	.	TRBV29-1	TRBD1
CASSSQGPYGYTF	TGTGCCAGCAGCTCGCAGGGGCCTTATGGCTACACCTTC	TRBJ1-2	.	TRBV5-4	.